The entry below gives a single T cell receptor (beta chain) sequence along with its context. These data originate in a study of T cell clonotyping in hematopoietic cell transplantation. The CDR3 loop spans 12 amino acids. Germline V CDR1 and CDR2: SEHNR, FQNEAQ (reference sequence). V gave up 3 bases and J gave up 4 bases, with 7 bases separating them. Using immunoSEQ multiplex PCR, the repertoire was profiled, and TCRdb retains in-frame clones only, with some absent. The table lists around 16,000 clones, about 90% of them singletons. The gene calls are TRBV7-9 and TRBJ2-7, with D tentatively TRBD2 (5 bases). This TCR came from a man aged 50 to 59 in good health. Some clones in this sample may be carry-over from other donors' samples. Sequenced: peripheral blood mononuclear cells. CDR3 sequence reads: CASSFSGYEQYF. The CDR3 DNA reads TGTGCCAGCAGCTTCTCGGGGTACGAGCAGTACTTC. Full variable domain (outside the CDR3, taken from reference TRBV7-9 and TRBJ2-7): DTGVSQNPRHKITKRGQNVTFRCDPISEHNRLYWYRQTLGQGPEFLTYFQNEAQLEKSRLLSDRFSAERPKGSFSTLEIQRTEQGDSAMYLCASSFSGYEQYFGPGTRLTVT.